These 8 T cell receptor beta chains originate from one sample sequenced in a study of cytomegalovirus exposure and HLA in healthy donors. The PCR employed 60 Vbeta primers together with 13 Jbeta primers. TCRdb's table, derived via immunoSEQ multiplex PCR, lists solely in-frame clones and lacks some. In the table there are around 54,000 clones, 82% of which are singletons. The specimen sequenced was PBMCs. These receptors originate from a woman under 30 in good health and CMV-seronegative.

The chain has TRBV5-4 and TRBJ2-7; TRBD2 aligns across 10 bases. Trimming at V came to 4 bases and at J to 6 bases, leaving 13 bases not matched to a gene. The germline V gene encodes CDR1 SGHNT and CDR2 YYREEE (reference sequence). The CDR3 is made up of 16 amino acids. For the CDR3, the DNA is TGTGCCAGCAGCCCTGGTGGTGGGACTAGCGTACCCGAGCAGTACTTC. It specifies CASSPGGGTSVPEQYF.

The V call is TRBV10-1, the J call TRBJ2-3, with D perhaps TRBD2 (6 bases). Trimming left V 2 bases short and J 5 bases short, with 14 bases between. Germline CDR1 WNHNN, CDR2 SYGVQD (reference sequence). The CDR3 consists of 15 residues. The DNA for the CDR3 is TGCGCCAGCAGTGAGGGTGGCGGGACTGGAGATACGCAGTATTTT. Protein product: CASSEGGGTGDTQYF.

This clone was recorded a few times. The chain couples TRBV30 to TRBJ1-1; the D is unclear. CDR1 and CDR2 (germline): GTSNPN, SVGIG (reference sequence). Trimming stripped 1 base from V and 3 bases from J, with 9 bases between. The CDR3 length is 13 residues. CDR3 in amino acids: CAWSGGADTEAFF. The CDR3 nucleotides are TGTGCCTGGAGTGGGGGAGCGGACACTGAAGCTTTCTTT.

The chain recombines TRBV9 with TRBJ2-2, with 7 bases fitting TRBD2. V shed 2 bases, J shed 3 bases, and the junction held 7 bases outside the gene matches. Germline values: CDR1 SGDLS, CDR2 YYNGEE. The CDR3 has 16 residues. This CDR3 is CASSVSTSQHTGELFF. Written as DNA, the CDR3 is TGTGCCAGCAGCGTTTCGACTAGCCAGCACACCGGGGAGCTGTTTTTT.

This clone was seen a few times. The chain links TRBV6-5 to TRBJ1-1, with D hard to call. The germline V gene encodes CDR1 MNHEY and CDR2 SVGAGI. CDR3 length: 15 amino acids. The ends were cut back, 6 bases at V and 1 base at J, with 15 bases in the middle. The CDR3 is CASSLTAGRNTEAFF. The CDR3 nucleotides read TGTGCCAGCAGCCTCACGGCAGGCCGGAACACTGAAGCTTTCTTT.

V and J are TRBV27 and TRBJ1-4; 7 nucleotides match TRBD1. CDR1 and CDR2 (germline): MNHEY, SMNVEV (reference sequence). J lost 7 bases, V lost 2 bases, and 4 bases had no gene match. CDR3 length equals 14 residues. The CDR3 DNA sequence: TGTGCCAGCAGTTTACCAGGGGGAGGTGAAAAACTGTTTTTT. It is translated as CASSLPGGGEKLFF.

V gene TRBV7-3 combines with J gene TRBJ2-1; 11 bases are a match to TRBD2. Germline V gene lookup returns CDR1 SGHTA and CDR2 FQGTGA. There are 16 residues in the CDR3. V lost 3 bases and J lost 6; bases outside the gene matches: 7. CDR3 nucleotides: TGTGCCAGCAGCTTCCAGACTAGCGGGACTGGCAATGAGCAGTTCTTC. Translation: CASSFQTSGTGNEQFF.

The chain uses TRBV4-2 and TRBJ1-4; D may be TRBD1 (6 bases). Germline V gene sequence: CDR1 LGHNA, CDR2 YNFKEQ. The germline V and J ends were trimmed by 1 base and 0 bases, with 12 bases remaining between them. CDR3 length: 17 residues. Here the CDR3 reads CASSQGMAGATNEKLFF. CDR3 DNA: TGTGCCAGCAGCCAAGGAATGGCAGGGGCAACTAATGAAAAACTGTTTTTT.